This passage covers 9 T cell receptor beta chains from one sample sequenced in a study of T cell repertoires in cytomegalovirus infection. The antigens these receptors bind are not known. TCRdb recomputed calls from the reads with MiXCR, one row per CDR3 protein. Seen here are some 900,000 distinct CDR3 sequences, about 31% observed once, and the top ten hold 9.5% to 15%. This sample comprised cultured CD8+ T cells from PBMCs, obtained from culture after CMV antigen stimulation. Receptors originate from a human donor in good health (CMV status not recorded). Some clones in this sample may be carry-over from other donors' samples.

This clonotype was seen at least ten times. The chain combines TRBV12-3 or TRBV12-4 with TRBJ2-3; 8 bases are a match to TRBD1. The junction had 6 bases not matched to a gene; V was cut back by 5 bases and J by 2 bases. The CDR3 consists of 15 residues. The CDR3, as DNA: TGTGCCAGCAGTCTGGACAGGGCCTACACAGATACGCAGTATTTT. This sequence encodes CASSLDRAYTDTQYF.

This chain joins TRBV7-9 and TRBJ2-1, with TRBD2 matching 8 bases. Germline lookup yields CDR1 SEHNR and CDR2 FQNEAQ (reference sequence). The CDR3 consists of 14 residues. V shed 4 bases and J 3 bases; nucleotides not matched to a gene: 2. The CDR3 sequence is CASSYSGNYNEQFF. In DNA, the CDR3 is TGTGCCAGCAGCTATAGCGGGAACTACAATGAGCAGTTCTTC.

A few counts support this clonotype. The rearrangement uses TRBV7-6 and TRBJ1-4; TRBD1 agrees at 8 bases. CDR3 size: 16 residues. Germline V CDR1 and CDR2: SGHVS, FNYEAQ. V lost 9 bases and J lost 3; bases outside the gene matches: 12. The CDR3 protein is CASKGQGVKANEKLFF. CDR3 in DNA: TGTGCCAGTAAAGGACAGGGTGTCAAGGCTAATGAAAAACTGTTTTTT.

This sequence joins TRBV5-4 and TRBJ2-7, with a tentative D call TRBD2 (6 bases). The CDR3 length is 13 residues. Germline V gene sequence: CDR1 SGHNT, CDR2 YYREEE (reference sequence). V was clipped by 9 bases and J by 0 bases, with 13 bases between them. The CDR3, as DNA: TGTGCCACAACGTGGGGGGACTCCTACGAGCAGTACTTC. It is translated as CATTWGDSYEQYF.

This clonotype turned up a few times. The rearrangement uses TRBV6-5 and TRBJ2-7; possible D gene TRBD1, 5 bases. This CDR3 region has 13 residues. Germline V CDR1 and CDR2: MNHEY, SVGAGI. The V and J ends lost 6 bases and 5 bases respectively, with 14 bases between them. CDR3 in DNA: TGTGCCAGCAGGCCCCTTACAGGTGACGAGCAGTACTTC. As protein: CASRPLTGDEQYF.

This clonotype was seen a handful of times. The chain combines TRBV6-5 with TRBJ1-6, with D unclear. V was cut by 2 bases and J by 0 bases, with 14 bases left in between. Germline V gives CDR1 MNHEY, CDR2 SVGAGI. The CDR3 totals 18 residues. The CDR3 region is CASSYLNRRSSYNSPLHF. In DNA form, the CDR3 reads TGTGCCAGCAGTTACCTCAATCGACGGAGCTCCTATAATTCACCCCTCCACTTT.

This clonotype was counted a few times. The chain employs TRBV27 and TRBJ1-2, with 7 nucleotides matching TRBD1. Looked up from germline, CDR1 is MNHEY and CDR2 is SMNVEV (reference sequence). The CDR3 contains 14 residues. The trim removed 4 bases at V and 8 bases at J, leaving 10 bases unmatched. The CDR3 sequence: CASSSSQGVEGYTF. CDR3 DNA sequence: TGTGCCAGCAGTTCTAGCCAGGGGGTTGAGGGCTACACCTTC.

This clonotype was seen a single time. The chain is built from TRBV6-5 and TRBJ2-2; D is perhaps TRBD2 (5 bases). This CDR3 contains 13 residues. CDR1 is MNHEY and CDR2 is SVGAGI in the germline V gene. Trimming took off 4 bases at V and 9 bases at J, with 12 bases between the two ends. The chain's CDR3 is CASSFGLDRELFF. CDR3 sequence (DNA): TGTGCCAGCAGTTTTGGACTGGACCGGGAGCTGTTTTTT.

V gene TRBV27 combines with J gene TRBJ1-1; TRBD1 is a possible D gene (5 bases). CDR1 and CDR2 from the germline V gene are MNHEY and SMNVEV (reference sequence). V lost 3 bases and J lost 3, with 11 bases in between. CDR3 length equals 14 residues. CDR3 sequence reads: CASSFIGDYTEAFF. CDR3 bases: TGTGCCAGCAGTTTTATAGGGGATTACACTGAAGCTTTCTTT.